Listed below are T cell receptor beta chains from one sample, sequenced in a study of blood T cell repertoires in COVID-19. The data were produced by immunoSEQ multiplex PCR, yet TCRdb's version contains in-frame clones alone and is incomplete. This sample has some 300,000 clones, with roughly 89% found just once. Sequencing was done on a sample of PBMCs or T cells enriched from blood (not recorded which). The receptors stem from a woman aged 45-65 years who had been exposed to COVID-19. The CDR3 runs from the conserved cysteine through the conserved F or W. Each record gives: V gene, D gene, clone size, J gene, CDR3 DNA, CDR3 protein. D genes are given only for firm matches. Not every row has a clone size; where given, it reads once, few, many or a size class.

>TRBV4-2|.|.|TRBJ1-4
TGTGCCAGCAGCCAAGATGACGTGGGGGCGATTGATAATGAAAAACTGTTTTTT
CASSQDDVGAIDNEKLFF
>TRBV27|.|.|TRBJ1-1
TGTGCCAGCAGTTGGGACTCAGCGAACACTGAAGCTTTCTTT
CASSWDSANTEAFF
>TRBV5-1|.|.|TRBJ1-4
TGCGCCAGCAGCCTGGTGGGGCGAGAAAAACTGTTTTTT
CASSLVGREKLFF
>TRBV30|TRBD1|.|TRBJ1-4
TGTGCCTGGGAGACCGGGACAGGGGATGAAAAACTGTTTTTT
CAWETGTGDEKLFF
>TRBV29-1|TRBD1|.|TRBJ1-1
TGCAGCGTCCACGGGACAGGGTGGTACACTGAAGCTTTCTTT
CSVHGTGWYTEAFF
>TRBV3-1/TRBV3-2|TRBD1|.|TRBJ1-2
TGTGCCACGAGAGGTCCGGGGACAGAAAAATATGGCTACACCTTC
CATRGPGTEKYGYTF
>TRBV7-6|.|.|TRBJ2-5
TGTGCCAGCAGCTCGCTTTACAGAAAAGAGACCCAGTACTTC
CASSSLYRKETQYF
>TRBV7-9|.|.|TRBJ2-2
TGTGCCAGCAGCTTAGGCGTACTCCCTGTGTTTGGGGAGCTGTTTTTT
CASSLGVLPVFGELFF
>TRBV18|TRBD1|.|TRBJ2-7
TGTGCCAGCTCAGCCTCAACAGGGGGCTACGAGCAGTACTTC
CASSASTGGYEQYF
>TRBV5-1|.|once|TRBJ2-6
TGCGCCAGCAGCTTACCTAGCTCTGGGGCCAACGTCCTGACTTTC
CASSLPSSGANVLTF
>TRBV28|TRBD1|.|TRBJ1-5
TGTGCCAGCACAGGGGGCTTTTACCTTACCCTAAATTATAGCAATCAGCCCCAGCATTTT
CASTGGFYLTLNYSNQPQHF
>TRBV5-1|.|.|TRBJ1-1
TGCGCCAGCAGCAGCGGGACGGGCCGGGAAGCTTTCTTT
CASSSGTGREAFF
>TRBV7-8|TRBD1|.|TRBJ2-5
TGTGCCAGCAGCTGGACAGGGGGCAGTCAAGAGACCCAGTACTTC
CASSWTGGSQETQYF
>TRBV13|TRBD1|.|TRBJ1-2
TGTGCCAGCAGCGATAGGTGGGACAGGGGCGGCTACACCTTC
CASSDRWDRGGYTF
>TRBV18|.|few|TRBJ2-7
TGTGCCAGCTCACCTGGAGACAGGCGCGAGCAGTACTTC
CASSPGDRREQYF
>TRBV19|.|few|TRBJ2-7
TGTGCCAGTAGCATCAGGGTTCTTCCCTCCTACGAGCAGTACTTC
CASSIRVLPSYEQYF
>TRBV19|TRBD1|.|TRBJ2-7
TGTGCCAGTAGTAAGGGGATGTCTGGACAGGGGACCTACGAGCAGTACTTC
CASSKGMSGQGTYEQYF